This T cell receptor beta chain was sequenced during a study of T cell repertoires in cytomegalovirus infection. Study-wide findings and caveats: Pooled public TCR beta family frequency picked out CMV carriers with the relevant HLA. Ex vivo, HLA-C-restricted CMV-specific TCR beta clonotypes prevailed over the rest of the response.

This clonotype was seen at least ten times. Antigen: not known. Each CDR3 protein gets one entry after TCRdb re-called the reads with MiXCR. This sample has approximately 500,000 distinct CDR3 sequences, with about 17% found just once. The sample taken for sequencing was CD8+ T cells from PBMCs. The sequence came from a human donor in good health (CMV status not recorded). Some clones in this sample may be carry-over from other donors' samples.

The CDR3 here is CASGRAQETQYF. CDR3 nucleotides: TGTGCCAGTGGGCGAGCCCAAGAGACCCAGTACTTC. The chain carries TRBV7-8 and TRBJ2-5, with unresolved D. The ends were cut back, 9 bases at V and 1 base at J, with 9 bases in the middle. The CDR3 loop spans 12 amino acids. Per the germline V gene, CDR1 is SGHVS and CDR2 is FQNEAQ.